This T cell receptor (beta chain) was sequenced in a study of blood T cell repertoires in COVID-19. For the study at large: Collection of acute and convalescent COVID-19 samples took place in the United States, Italy and Spain.

V lost 7 bases to trimming and J lost 6 bases, with 13 bases between them. This CDR3 has 13 amino acids. CDR1 is LNHDA, CDR2 SQIVND, per germline (reference sequence). Original data processing: Scientists estimated how many nucleated cells there were by amplifying reference gene primers. The method was immunoSEQ multiplex PCR; TCRdb's version includes in-frame clones alone and lacks a portion of them. That table is the source of V, J and clone size, and D and trimming were worked out from the DNA. The table has about 97,000 clones, 75% to 95% seen once; the top ten hold about 4%. The sample taken for sequencing was peripheral blood. V usage is TRBV19 and J usage is TRBJ1-5, with D possibly being TRBD1 (6 bases). This clonotype was obtained from a man younger than 35 with acute or convalescent COVID-19. CDR3: CASNWGGRQPQHF. The CDR3 DNA is TGTGCCAGTAATTGGGGGGGCCGTCAGCCCCAGCATTTT.